Below, 32 T cell receptor beta chains from the same sample are listed, as sequenced in a study of cytomegalovirus exposure and HLA in healthy donors. Primers included in the PCR were 60 Vbeta and 13 Jbeta primers. Clones were sequenced by immunoSEQ multiplex PCR, and TCRdb holds only the in-frame ones, with some missing. Its table records 140,000 or so clones. Specimen: PBMCs. Every receptor here comes from a male donor in good health and CMV-seronegative.

This chain uses TRBV30 with TRBJ2-5; D gene unclear. Germline CDR1 GTSNPN, CDR2 SVGIG (reference sequence). Trimming stripped 5 bases from V and 5 bases from J, with 6 bases between. The CDR3 is 10 residues long. The CDR3 DNA is TGTGCCTGGGAAGAGGAGACCCAGTACTTC. Translating gives CAWEEETQYF.

V gene TRBV27 combines with J gene TRBJ1-4; a weak D match, TRBD1 (5 bases). The germline V gene encodes CDR1 MNHEY and CDR2 SMNVEV (reference sequence). The CDR3 spans 14 residues. V was shortened by 6 bases and J by 5 bases, with 13 bases between the two germline ends. This chain's CDR3 is CASRGRYPNEKLFF. The CDR3 DNA is TGTGCCAGCAGGGGGCGCTATCCCAATGAAAAACTGTTTTTT.

This chain connects TRBV18 to TRBJ1-6, with 10 bases lining up with TRBD1. Germline assignment: CDR1 KGHSH and CDR2 LQKENI. The CDR3 contains 13 residues. Germline trimming cut 4 bases from V and 13 bases from J; bases unmatched to any gene: 4. The CDR3 sequence: CASSLGQGDPLHF. The CDR3 nucleotides are TGTGCCAGCTCACTCGGACAGGGGGATCCCCTCCACTTT.

The chain couples TRBV14 to TRBJ2-1; 10 positions match TRBD1. This CDR3 is 17 amino acids long. Germline values: CDR1 SGHDN, CDR2 FVKESK. Trimming cost V 0 bases and J 5 bases; bases outside gene matches: 7. CDR3 nucleotide sequence: TGTGCCAGCAGCCAAGATCACGGGACAGGGGTCGACAATGAGCAGTTCTTC. Its translation is CASSQDHGTGVDNEQFF.

V is TRBV28 and J is TRBJ2-7; D is unresolved. CDR3 length: 11 residues. Trimming stripped 5 bases from V and 2 bases from J, with 4 bases between. Germline values: CDR1 MDHEN, CDR2 SYDVKM. CDR3 residues: CASSTAYEQYF. DNA for the CDR3: TGTGCCAGCAGTACAGCCTACGAGCAGTACTTC.

V is TRBV18 and J is TRBJ2-3, with 15 positions matching TRBD2. CDR1 and CDR2 (germline): KGHSH, LQKENI. Trimming cost V 2 bases and J 4 bases; bases outside gene matches: 1. CDR3 size: 16 residues. The CDR3 sequence is CASSPGLAGGPDTQYF. The DNA of the CDR3 is TGTGCCAGCTCACCAGGACTAGCGGGAGGGCCAGATACGCAGTATTTT.

This chain links TRBV5-6 with TRBJ1-4; D is uncertain. V gave up 2 bases and J gave up 14 bases, with 16 bases separating them. Looked up from germline, CDR1 is SGHDT and CDR2 is YYEEEE. The CDR3 is made up of 13 amino acids. The CDR3 spells CASSFREGLHLFF. The DNA of the CDR3 is TGTGCCAGCAGCTTCCGGGAAGGCTTGCACCTGTTTTTT.

This chain links TRBV7-6 with TRBJ2-2, with TRBD1 matching over 7 bases. Germline CDR1 is SGHVS and CDR2 is FNYEAQ. This CDR3 has 15 residues. V lost 3 bases and J lost 5; bases outside the gene matches: 6. The CDR3 nucleotides are TGTGCCAGCAGCTTCAGACAGGGACGGACCGGGGAGCTGTTTTTT. This translates into CASSFRQGRTGELFF.

The chain joins TRBV14 to TRBJ2-1, with D perhaps TRBD1 (5 bases). The CDR3 totals 15 residues. V shed 4 bases and J shed 7 bases, with 17 bases lying between them. CDR1 is SGHDN, CDR2 FVKESK, per germline. For the CDR3, the DNA is TGTGCCAGCAGCCCCCAGGGCTTAAGGGGAAATGAGCAGTTCTTC. Translated: CASSPQGLRGNEQFF.

The chain employs TRBV14 and TRBJ1-3, with 7 nucleotides matching TRBD1. V trimming: 4 bases; J trimming: 4 bases; junction bases outside the gene matches: 10. The CDR3 sequence is 16 residues long. Germline loops: CDR1 SGHDN, CDR2 FVKESK. In DNA form, the CDR3 reads TGTGCCAGCAGCCCCCGAACAGGGGCTGCAGGAAACACCATATATTTT. It encodes CASSPRTGAAGNTIYF.

V gene TRBV25-1 combines with J gene TRBJ2-3; 11 nucleotides align to TRBD2. The CDR3 extends over 15 amino acids. Germline CDR1 MGHDK, CDR2 SYGVNS. The V and J ends lost 3 bases and 5 bases, in that order; junction bases with no gene match: 4. CDR3 region: CASSDLTSGVDTQYF. The CDR3 region has the DNA TGTGCCAGCAGTGATTTGACTAGCGGGGTAGATACGCAGTATTTT.

This chain joins TRBV19 and TRBJ1-5; D is unresolved. V was shortened by 5 bases and J by 5 bases, with 16 bases between the two germline ends. CDR3 length: 15 residues. Germline-derived CDR1 and CDR2 are LNHDA and SQIVND (reference sequence). For the CDR3, the DNA is TGTGCCAGTAGTGTGTTTCATTACGAGGATCAGCCCCAGCATTTT. Its translation is CASSVFHYEDQPQHF. Full variable domain (rest looked up from reference TRBV19 and TRBJ1-5): DGGITQSPKYLFRKEGQNVTLSCEQNLNHDAMYWYRQDPGQGLRLIYYSQIVNDFQKGDIAEGYSVSREKKESFPLTVTSAQKNPTAFYLCASSVFHYEDQPQHFGDGTRLSIL.

The rearrangement uses TRBV5-1 and TRBJ1-2; possible D gene TRBD1, 6 bases. The CDR3 loop spans 15 amino acids. Trimming took 4 bases from V and 2 from J, leaving 15 bases between them. Germline V gene data show CDR1 as SGHRS and CDR2 as YFSETQ. The CDR3 protein is CASSVTGTMNYGYTF. The CDR3 nucleotides are TGCGCCAGCAGCGTAACCGGGACAATGAACTATGGCTACACCTTC.

The chain employs TRBV19 and TRBJ2-4; 7 positions agree with TRBD2. V shed 3 bases and J 9 bases; nucleotides not matched to a gene: 14. The CDR3 spans 16 residues. CDR1 and CDR2 from the germline V gene are LNHDA and SQIVND (reference sequence). CDR3 DNA sequence: TGTGCCAGTAGTATGGTGCCCCCCAAAGGACTAGGCATTCAGTACTTC. It translates to CASSMVPPKGLGIQYF.

The gene calls are TRBV5-4 and TRBJ2-7; TRBD1 agrees at 8 bases. Germline CDR1 and CDR2: SGHNT and YYREEE (reference sequence). This CDR3 contains 15 residues. The trim removed 2 bases at V and 3 bases at J, leaving 7 bases unmatched. CDR3 in amino acids: CASSFGQGQDYEQYF. DNA for the CDR3: TGTGCCAGCAGCTTTGGACAGGGTCAGGACTACGAGCAGTACTTC.

The rearrangement links TRBV6-5 to TRBJ1-2; TRBD1 matches at 9 bases. This CDR3 contains 16 residues. Germline CDR1 MNHEY, CDR2 SVGAGI. V was pared by 1 base and J by 5 bases, with 8 bases of the junction left unmatched. The CDR3 bases are TGTGCCAGCAGTTACTACCGGACAGGGGAAGGATATGGCTACACCTTC. Residues: CASSYYRTGEGYGYTF.

This chain connects TRBV9 to TRBJ1-1; unclear D gene. The CDR3 contains 14 residues. V lost 3 bases to trimming and J lost 0 bases, with 9 bases between them. The germline V gene encodes CDR1 SGDLS and CDR2 YYNGEE. Here the CDR3 DNA reads TGTGCCAGCAGCGCTGCTACAGTGAACACTGAAGCTTTCTTT. As protein: CASSAATVNTEAFF.

The rearrangement joins TRBV28 to TRBJ1-2; TRBD1 agrees at 8 bases. Germline-derived CDR1 and CDR2 are MDHEN and SYDVKM. After removal of 5 bases from V and 8 bases from J, the junction contained 4 bases not matched to a gene. The CDR3 has 12 residues. The CDR3 loop is CASSPDRVGYTF. The CDR3 DNA reads as TGTGCCAGCAGTCCGGACAGGGTCGGCTACACCTTC.

In nucleotides, the CDR3 is TGTGCCAGCTCACCACTACCACAGGGTAAGATTGTGAACACTGAAGCTTTCTTT. Its protein product is CASSPLPQGKIVNTEAFF. The J gene is TRBJ1-1, the V gene TRBV18, with D possibly TRBD1 on 6 matching bases. The CDR3 has 18 amino acids. CDR1 and CDR2 from the germline V gene are KGHSH and LQKENI. With 1 base removed from V and 0 bases from J, the gap between germline ends came to 18 bases.

The chain combines TRBV15 with TRBJ1-3; the D gene is possibly TRBD1 (5 bases). Germline V gene sequence: CDR1 LNHNV, CDR2 YYDKDF (reference sequence). Trimming cost V 1 base and J 5 bases, with 18 bases left between them. The CDR3 length is 17 residues. The CDR3 reads CATSRGPQGLLRNTIYF. The CDR3 DNA sequence: TGTGCCACCAGCAGAGGGCCCCAGGGCCTCCTTCGAAACACCATATATTTT.

This sequence joins TRBV2 and TRBJ2-7, with 11 bases fitting TRBD2. This CDR3 is built from 13 residues. With 10 bases clipped from V and 7 bases from J, the junction kept 9 bases outside the gene matches. CDR1 is SNHLY, CDR2 FYNNEI, per germline. Written as DNA, the CDR3 is TGTGCCACCCAAAGACTAGCGGGGAGTGAGCAGTACTTC. Residues: CATQRLAGSEQYF.

The chain links TRBV4-2 to TRBJ2-1, with TRBD2 matching over 8 bases. Germline V gives CDR1 LGHNA, CDR2 YNFKEQ. There are 15 residues in the CDR3. V dropped 3 bases and J dropped 9; count of bases not matched to a gene: 10. CDR3 protein: CASSQDSGKNSEQFF. DNA of the CDR3: TGTGCCAGCAGCCAGGATAGCGGGAAGAACAGTGAGCAGTTCTTC.

The chain has TRBV19 and TRBJ1-2; 7 nucleotides agree with TRBD1. Germline loops: CDR1 LNHDA, CDR2 SQIVND (reference sequence). V lost 4 bases to trimming and J lost 8 bases; unmatched junction nucleotides: 13. This CDR3 is built from 15 residues. The CDR3 reads CASSTTRQGLAGYTF. As DNA, the CDR3 is TGTGCCAGTAGTACTACAAGACAGGGCCTCGCCGGCTACACCTTC.

This rearrangement joins TRBV19 to TRBJ2-3; perhaps TRBD2 as D (6 bases). CDR3 length equals 16 residues. CDR1 is LNHDA, CDR2 SQIVND, per germline (reference sequence). Trimming removed 6 bases from V and 3 bases from J, with 19 bases in between. CDR3 sequence reads: CASSPPGLGRTDTQYF. The CDR3 DNA is TGTGCCAGTAGCCCCCCCGGATTGGGGAGGACAGATACGCAGTATTTT.

This chain joins TRBV4-3 and TRBJ2-5; no firm D call. Trimming cost V 0 bases and J 4 bases, with 9 bases left between them. The CDR3 is 14 residues long. Looked up from germline, CDR1 is LGHNA and CDR2 is YSLEER. CDR3 loop: CASSQDPSGETQYF. The DNA of the CDR3 is TGCGCCAGCAGCCAAGACCCCTCGGGAGAGACCCAGTACTTC.

The rearrangement links TRBV6-5 to TRBJ1-1; no firm D call. Trimming took 5 bases from V and 4 from J, leaving 17 bases between them. The V gene's germline CDR1 is MNHEY and CDR2 SVGAGI. This CDR3 has 15 amino acids. This CDR3 is CASSTLVSSPTEAFF. The CDR3, as DNA: TGTGCCAGCAGTACCCTAGTCTCGTCCCCCACTGAAGCTTTCTTT.

The chain employs TRBV2 and TRBJ2-6; TRBD1 might be the D (6 bases). The CDR3 runs to 18 residues. The germline gives CDR1 SNHLY, CDR2 FYNNEI. V lost 1 base and J lost 1, with 14 bases in between. In nucleotides, the CDR3 is TGTGCCAGCAGTGAAGGGGTCAGGGGCGAGTCTGGGGCCAACGTCCTGACTTTC. Protein sequence: CASSEGVRGESGANVLTF.

This chain's CDR3 is CATRDQTGHYGYTF. CDR3 in DNA: TGTGCCACCAGAGACCAGACAGGGCACTATGGCTACACCTTC. J is TRBJ1-2 and V is TRBV15; 7 nucleotides line up with TRBD1. The V gene's germline CDR1 is LNHNV and CDR2 YYDKDF (reference sequence). The CDR3 covers 14 residues. J gave up 3 bases and V 6 bases, and 7 bases lay outside the gene matches.

V usage is TRBV30 and J usage is TRBJ2-1; 11 bases match TRBD2. V lost 0 bases to trimming and J lost 3 bases; unmatched junction nucleotides: 1. CDR1 and CDR2 from the germline V gene are GTSNPN and SVGIG (reference sequence). The CDR3 has 15 residues. The CDR3 region is CAWSVGTSGYNEQFF. CDR3 nucleotide sequence: TGTGCCTGGAGTGTAGGGACTAGCGGCTACAATGAGCAGTTCTTC.

The chain has TRBV7-8 and TRBJ2-7; the D gene is possibly TRBD2 (5 bases). This CDR3 is built from 18 residues. V gave up 1 base and J gave up 2 bases, with 21 bases separating them. Germline V gene lookup returns CDR1 SGHVS and CDR2 FQNEAQ. DNA for the CDR3: TGTGCCAGCAGCTTAGACCCACGAATAGGAGGTGGAACCTACGAGCAGTACTTC. Protein product: CASSLDPRIGGGTYEQYF.

The chain carries TRBV7-2 and TRBJ1-2, with D perhaps TRBD1 (6 bases). Germline CDR1 reads SGHTA; CDR2 reads FQGNSA. This CDR3 is built from 13 residues. The V and J ends lost 4 bases and 1 base respectively, with 7 bases between them. The CDR3 nucleotides read TGTGCCAGCAGCTGGGACAATAACTATGGCTACACCTTC. Translating gives CASSWDNNYGYTF.

This chain connects TRBV29-1 to TRBJ2-2; a weak D match, TRBD1 (6 bases). Germline loops: CDR1 SQVTM, CDR2 ANQGSEA. Trimming pared 0 bases from V and 3 bases from J, leaving 11 bases between. This CDR3 contains 15 residues. CDR3 sequence (DNA): TGCAGCGTTGAAGACAGGCAGGGGTACACCGGGGAGCTGTTTTTT. It codes for CSVEDRQGYTGELFF.